This TCR beta chain was captured by sequencing in a study of T-cell reconstitution after alpha-beta-depleted transplantation in children. Study-wide findings and caveats: Surviving recipient cells, namely T cells and thymic progenitors, were the source of high day-60 TCRbeta diversity in some patients. Reportedly, only several hundred clones from non-depleted graft cells drove alpha-beta T-cell counts at about two months. T-cell counts and diversity at one year following transplant were attributed mainly to newly produced T cells.

The germline gives CDR1 MGHDK, CDR2 SYGVNS. Trimming at V came to 4 bases and at J to 4 bases, leaving 4 bases not matched to a gene. The CDR3 has 13 amino acids. This clonotype was picked up many times. Its antigen is not identified. Unique molecular identifiers featured in how the TCRbeta library was prepared. From the PCR reads, TCRdb called clonotypes with MiXCR, one entry per CDR3 protein. The table lists around 440,000 distinct CDR3 sequences, roughly 10% of them singletons, with around 2% in the top ten. This TCR was sampled from a child between 2 and 9 years old with inherited bone marrow failure, due to receive a stem cell transplant. The chain is built from TRBV25-1 and TRBJ2-7; 7 positions agree with TRBD1. Sequenced material: PBMCs, taken before TCRalphabeta/CD19-depleted stem cell transplant. DNA for the CDR3: TGTGCCAGCAGTGTGGGGACAGATTACGAGCAGTACTTC. Amino acids: CASSVGTDYEQYF.